The 22 T cell receptor beta chains below were found in one sample sequenced in a study of Tregs in tolerant kidney transplant recipients. Clones were sequenced by immunoSEQ multiplex PCR, and TCRdb holds only the in-frame ones, with some missing. The sample yields about 44,000 clones, around 95% seen once. No antigen has been assigned to these receptors. Specimen: Tregs from blood cultured with allogeneic cells. The receptors shown here come from a human donor in good health.

This sequence joins TRBV5-1 and TRBJ2-5; 12 nucleotides match TRBD2. In germline, CDR1 is SGHRS, CDR2 YFSETQ. This CDR3 comprises 19 residues. The junction had 11 bases not matched to a gene; V was cut back by 2 bases and J by 0 bases. The CDR3 spells CASSFPRTSGAPYQETQYF. CDR3 DNA: TGCGCCAGCAGCTTCCCCCGGACTAGCGGGGCCCCGTACCAAGAGACCCAGTACTTC.

This chain joins TRBV5-1 and TRBJ2-7; 9 nucleotides line up with TRBD2. Trimming took 1 base from V and 2 from J; bases not matched to a gene: 4. This CDR3 region has 15 residues. Germline V gene sequence: CDR1 SGHRS, CDR2 YFSETQ. The CDR3, as DNA: TGCGCCAGCAGCTTGATGGGACTAGCTACCTACGAGCAGTACTTC. This gives the protein CASSLMGLATYEQYF. The full variable domain, completed using reference TRBV5-1 and TRBJ2-7, is KAGVTQTPRYLIKTRGQQVTLSCSPISGHRSVSWYQQTPGQGLQFLFEYFSETQRNKGNFPGRFSGRQFSNSRSEMNVSTLELGDSALYLCASSLMGLATYEQYFGPGTRLTVT.

CDR3 in amino acids: CASSIPGGSNTGELFF. CDR3 coding DNA: TGTGCCAGCAGCATCCCTGGGGGATCGAACACCGGGGAGCTGTTTTTT. The rearrangement links TRBV7-9 to TRBJ2-2, with D possibly called TRBD1 or TRBD2 (5 bases each). The CDR3 is 16 residues long. V was trimmed by 5 bases and J by 0 bases, leaving 13 bases between them. CDR1 SEHNR and CDR2 FQNEAQ come from the germline V gene (reference sequence).

The chain uses TRBV7-9 and TRBJ2-4; TRBD1 matches 9 bases. V trimming: 3 bases; J trimming: 0 bases; junction bases outside the gene matches: 12. CDR1 is SEHNR and CDR2 is FQNEAQ in the germline V gene (reference sequence). The CDR3 runs to 19 residues. CDR3 sequence: CASSFPQGAFPEAKNIQYF. The DNA for the CDR3 is TGTGCCAGCAGCTTTCCACAGGGGGCGTTCCCCGAAGCCAAAAACATTCAGTACTTC.

The chain couples TRBV7-2 to TRBJ1-3, with 9 bases lining up with TRBD1. The length of the CDR3 is 14 residues. Germline V gene sequence: CDR1 SGHTA, CDR2 FQGNSA. Germline trimming cut 5 bases from V and 3 bases from J; bases unmatched to any gene: 2. CDR3 sequence reads: CASSRDRDGNTIYF. The DNA for the CDR3 is TGTGCCAGCAGCCGGGACAGGGATGGAAACACCATATATTTT.

The chain joins TRBV20-1 to TRBJ2-7; D remains unclear. Germline V gene sequence: CDR1 DFQATT, CDR2 SNEGSKA (reference sequence). Trimming took off 2 bases at V and 2 bases at J, with 4 bases between the two ends. The CDR3 runs to 11 residues. Written as DNA, the CDR3 is TGCAGTGCTAGACAGACCTACGAGCAGTACTTC. This codes for CSARQTYEQYF.

The chain carries TRBV13 and TRBJ2-3, with unresolved D. Germline V CDR1 and CDR2: PRHDT, FYEKMQ (reference sequence). V was cut by 5 bases and J by 4 bases, with 13 bases left in between. The CDR3 contains 14 residues. CDR3 amino acids: CASSPGILADTQYF. The CDR3 DNA reads TGTGCCAGCAGCCCTGGCATCTTGGCAGATACGCAGTATTTT.

The V gene is TRBV5-1, the J gene TRBJ2-1; weak D call: TRBD1 (5 bases). Germline-derived CDR1 and CDR2 are SGHRS and YFSETQ. Trimming took off 2 bases at V and 0 bases at J, with 9 bases between the two ends. This CDR3 has 15 amino acids. In DNA form, the CDR3 reads TGCGCCAGCAGCTTTCAGGGTGGCTCCTACAATGAGCAGTTCTTC. Translated: CASSFQGGSYNEQFF.

In DNA, the CDR3 is TGTGCCAGCAGTTACAGTCTAGCGGGATTCAATGAGCAGTTCTTC. Protein product: CASSYSLAGFNEQFF. The chain employs TRBV6-6 and TRBJ2-1, with 9 bases fitting TRBD2. CDR1 and CDR2 (germline): MNHNY, SVGAGI (reference sequence). This CDR3 has 15 residues. J lost 6 bases, V lost 2 bases, and 5 bases had no gene match.

This chain joins TRBV7-9 and TRBJ2-5; D is perhaps TRBD1 (5 bases). Germline V CDR1 and CDR2: SEHNR, FQNEAQ (reference sequence). Between the trimmed V and J ends, which lost 1 base and 6 bases, there was a span of 9 bases. The CDR3 totals 13 residues. CDR3 nucleotide sequence: TGTGCCAGCAGCTTAGGTCAGGGCCAGACCCAGTACTTC. It translates to CASSLGQGQTQYF.

This sequence joins TRBV5-1 and TRBJ1-1; 11 positions agree with TRBD1. The CDR3 spans 16 residues. Germline V CDR1 and CDR2: SGHRS, YFSETQ. Trimming cost V 4 bases and J 3 bases; bases outside gene matches: 8. CDR3 sequence: CASSVGQGVLYTEAFF. The CDR3 DNA is TGCGCCAGCAGCGTGGGACAGGGGGTTCTTTACACTGAAGCTTTCTTT.

The chain carries TRBV11-1 and TRBJ1-2, with D perhaps matching TRBD1 (6 bases). V lost 4 bases, J lost 5 bases, and 8 bases lay in between. The CDR3 spans 12 residues. The germline V gene has CDR1 SGHAT and CDR2 FQDESV (reference sequence). The CDR3 spells CASSWDTYGYTF. Here the CDR3 DNA reads TGTGCCAGCAGCTGGGACACTTATGGCTACACCTTC.

The CDR3 region is CATSRGAKINEQYF. The CDR3 nucleotides read TGTGCCACCAGCAGGGGGGCTAAGATCAACGAGCAGTACTTC. This chain joins TRBV15 and TRBJ2-7; D perhaps matches TRBD1 (6 bases). The CDR3 covers 14 residues. Looked up from germline, CDR1 is LNHNV and CDR2 is YYDKDF (reference sequence). The V gene lost 3 bases and the J gene lost 5 bases, with 14 bases spanning the gap.

The genes are TRBV5-4 and TRBJ1-1, with 8 bases aligning to TRBD1. The germline V gene has CDR1 SGHNT and CDR2 YYREEE (reference sequence). The V gene end was trimmed by 4 bases and the J gene end by 7 bases; junction bases not matched to a gene: 15. The CDR3 consists of 16 residues. CDR3 loop: CASSRIHGTGGVEAFF. The CDR3 nucleotides are TGTGCCAGCAGCAGAATACACGGGACAGGAGGAGTTGAAGCTTTCTTT.

Written as DNA, the CDR3 is TGTGCCAGCAGTCAATGGACAGGGAACACTGAAGCTTTCTTT. It translates to CASSQWTGNTEAFF. The J gene is TRBJ1-1, the V gene TRBV6-5; TRBD1 matches at 7 bases. CDR3 length equals 14 residues. Germline-derived CDR1 and CDR2 are MNHEY and SVGAGI. The V and J ends lost 5 bases and 1 base, in that order; junction bases with no gene match: 4.

The chain couples TRBV2 to TRBJ1-2, with D uncertain. V lost 8 bases and J lost 0, with 7 bases in between. The CDR3 runs 12 residues. Germline assignment: CDR1 SNHLY and CDR2 FYNNEI. The CDR3 sequence: CASSIANYGYTF. CDR3 coding DNA: TGTGCCAGCTCTATAGCTAACTATGGCTACACCTTC.

The chain carries TRBV6-1 and TRBJ1-5, with 9 bases lining up with TRBD1. J lost 4 bases, V lost 7 bases, and 8 bases had no gene match. Germline V gives CDR1 MNHNS, CDR2 SASEGT. There are 15 residues in the CDR3. The CDR3 loop is CASIKDRGWNQPQHF. Here the CDR3 DNA reads TGTGCCAGCATTAAGGACAGGGGTTGGAATCAGCCCCAGCATTTT.

The rearrangement joins TRBV11-3 to TRBJ1-6, with TRBD1 identical over 7 bases. Germline V gene data show CDR1 as SGHNT and CDR2 as YENEEA. With V trimmed by 0 bases and J by 2 bases, 10 bases remained unmatched. The CDR3 runs 19 residues. CDR3 residues: CASSLDRGDRRAYNSPLHF. In nucleotides, the CDR3 is TGTGCCAGCAGCTTAGATAGAGGGGACAGAAGGGCCTATAATTCACCCCTCCACTTT.

CDR3 nucleotide sequence: TGCGCCAGCAGCCGCAACCGGGGGGATACGCAGTATTTT. Residues: CASSRNRGDTQYF. The genes are TRBV4-1 and TRBJ2-3; maybe TRBD2 (6 bases). CDR3 length equals 13 residues. With 4 bases removed from V and 6 bases from J, the gap between germline ends came to 11 bases. From germline, CDR1 is MGHRA and CDR2 YSYEKL.

The chain has TRBV4-1 and TRBJ1-2; tentative D call: TRBD1 (5 bases). The CDR3 totals 15 residues. Germline V lookup: CDR1 MGHRA, CDR2 YSYEKL. V shed 0 bases and J shed 4 bases, with 12 bases lying between them. CDR3 sequence: CASSQDPGGGYGYTF. The DNA of the CDR3 is TGCGCCAGCAGCCAAGATCCGGGGGGAGGCTATGGCTACACCTTC.

The chain combines TRBV5-4 with TRBJ1-2, with TRBD1 identical over 8 bases. The CDR3 spans 12 residues. The J segment lost 8 bases and the V segment lost 3 bases, leaving 3 bases of the junction unmatched. Germline V CDR1 and CDR2: SGHNT, YYREEE (reference sequence). This CDR3 is CASSWTGRGYTF. The CDR3 region has the DNA TGTGCCAGCAGCTGGACAGGGCGCGGCTACACCTTC. The whole variable domain, remainder taken from reference TRBV5-4 and TRBJ1-2, is ETGVTQSPTHLIKTRGQQVTLRCSSQSGHNTVSWYQQALGQGPQFIFQYYREEENGRGNFPPRFSGLQFPNYSSELNVNALELDDSALYLCASSWTGRGYTFGSGTRLTVV.

J is TRBJ2-7 and V is TRBV6-5; the D gene is possibly TRBD1 (6 bases). Per the germline V gene, CDR1 is MNHEY and CDR2 is SVGAGI. Trimming took 1 base from V and 3 from J, leaving 7 bases between them. The CDR3 is 13 residues long. DNA for the CDR3: TGTGCCAGCAGTTACTTACAGGGCTACGAGCAGTACTTC. Translating gives CASSYLQGYEQYF.